Detailed here is one T cell receptor (beta chain). The antigen it binds to is not known. No qualities accompany the bases; no much larger clone lies one base away. The source of the sample is a study of cytomegalovirus exposure and HLA in healthy donors (TCRdb year 2017). Regarding the research as a whole: According to an earlier analysis of 587 of the donors, some 180 million T cells yielded some 120 million unique TCR beta sequences and 276 Gb of sequence data. Every repertoire in the discovery cohort had been generated on one and the same sequencing platform. In an earlier analysis of 550 to 700 of the donors, high-throughput TCR beta sequencing was used to judge whether each TCR beta V gene segment behaved as functional or pseudogenic. Among 398 genotyped donors of the cohort, an average of around 250,000 unique TCR beta nucleotide sequences was sequenced per donor, of which about 19% were non-productive. HLA typing covered class I and class II loci at four-digit resolution. Besides the first cohort of about 730 subjects, a separate validation cohort made up of 120 different subjects was used. The study profiled the T cell repertoires of some 610 subjects by immunosequencing and related them to cytomegalovirus serostatus. Rather than using new phenotypic data, the later analysis identified candidate immune exposures from TCR beta sequences and from how often those sequences occurred across donors. Donor age, sex, ethnicity and CMV serostatus were compiled alongside the repertoire data. An early release covering roughly 640 HLA-typed donors comprised 250 to 350 gigabases of sequencing data and tens of millions of unique TCR sequences. A later genetic analysis used genome-wide SNP genotypes for about three fifths of the 666 donors, treating that subset as a discovery cohort. About five DR-DQ haplotypes were treated as single units for association and clustering because of strong linkage in the cohort. The study was designed to test whether signatures of past pathogen exposure could be identified by cataloging public T cell receptors. High-throughput TCR immunosequencing, statistical association of individual TCRs with disease status, and machine learning were combined to predict cytomegalovirus infection status. The number of donors typed differed by locus, with about 629-640 for A, B, C, DRB1 and DQB1, about 500 for DQA1, nearly 610 for DPA1, and about 450 for DPB1. Of the roughly 430 genotyped donors, over 70% fell in the genetic ancestry cluster associated with self-reported Caucasian donors. A later analysis re-analyzed previously published TCR beta repertoires from approximately 700 donors and added high-resolution HLA genotyping to study TCR occurrence patterns.

General study outcomes and caveats: A cluster of highly shared sequence variants was judged likely to be a technical artifact of the sequencing pipeline. The only immune exposure information available for the cohort was CMV serostatus. Compared with the roughly 700-donor mean, donors in an Asian-associated ancestry cluster had fewer N-insertions in productive TCRs, according to a later genetic analysis. Correlated functional status among segregating V segments might be attributable to linkage disequilibrium, but an unknown experimental factor could not be ruled out. In a later analysis, the rate of TCR association differed among HLA loci, with DRB1 alleles having the most associated TCRs and HLA-C alleles having the fewest. In vitro tests confirmed that three of the cytomegalovirus-associated TCR beta chains recognize cytomegalovirus antigens. Because HLA typing was unavailable for some donors at each locus, only the typed subset was used in association tests. In an earlier analysis of about 540 of the donors, most TCR beta V segments were observed in productive rearrangements about 87% or about 30% of the time, broadly matching IMGT annotations. It was suggested by the authors that the approach could potentially be generalized to other disease states and immunological phenotypes. The earlier analysis of around 600 of the donors excluded some 15 rarely observed V segments, including chromosome 9 orphons, because counts were too low. In a later analysis, several top co-occurrence clusters were reported to appear linked to parvovirus B19, influenza, CMV and Epstein-Barr virus. In both the original and validation cohorts, the classifier was reported to diagnose cytomegalovirus status with high specificity and sensitivity. When HLA alleles, especially DR and DQ, strongly co-occurred, TCR associations were difficult to assign to individual alleles. Some IMGT-functional V segments, including TRBV6-2 and TRBV6-3, could not be distinguished by the 87-base-pair reads and were therefore excluded. Across donors, most TCR sequences were observed very rarely, whereas some public TCRs were present in many individuals. This cohort had only TCR beta chains sequenced, and the lack of alpha or paired-chain data limited which features could be detected. The study listed 150 to 200 TCR beta chains as associated with cytomegalovirus. According to a later analysis, most CMV-associated TCR beta chains appeared to be HLA-restricted, and the HLA associations seemed to be driven largely by CMV exposure. In a later analysis, HLA-associated TCR beta chains showed more clonal expansion and lower generation probabilities than non-associated chains that were equally common. A later genetic analysis associated a missense DCLRE1C variant with V-gene and J-gene trimming of TCR beta chains, and an independent cohort replicated the association. A later analysis associated roughly 17,000 TCR beta sequences with specific HLA alleles at a false discovery rate of 0.05. A further reported finding was that TCR beta sequences accurately predicted the HLA-A and HLA-B alleles for most subjects in the first cohort. Presence/absence analyses assumed roughly uniform sequencing depth across donors, an assumption that may not hold.

The cohort was made up of hundreds of healthy bone marrow donors. Cohort members were all nominally healthy when sampled, although unrecorded immune exposures were likely present. The donor was CMV seropositive and belonged to the group of a few hundred seropositive cohort members. A peripheral blood sample was collected from each donor, and TCR beta sequencing was performed on peripheral blood mononuclear cells. Genomic DNA extraction from the blood cell samples was performed with the Qiagen DNeasy Blood Extraction Kit. Cut back by 2 bases and 1 base, the V and J ends lie 13 bases apart. The germline V gene gives CDR1 as MNHEY and CDR2 as SVGAGI. Including cysteine and phenylalanine, the CDR3 has 16 amino acids. The kept DNA is CDR3 alone, 48 bases in frame from the first base. Library generation was performed with the immunoSEQ multiplex PCR assay. For the multiplex PCR, a mixture combining 60 forward primers for TCR Vbeta segments and 13 reverse primers for TCR Jbeta segments was used. The CDR3 region of rearranged TCR beta genes was amplified from genomic DNA by a multiplex PCR assay. The Illumina HiSeq System was used to sequence the amplified TCR beta libraries as 87-base-pair reads. As for the authors' bioinformatics: In a later analysis, about 80 million unique TCR beta chains were counted across the roughly 610 repertoires, and around 10 million of these chains were shared by at least two donors. To remove PCR and sequencing errors, raw reads were error-corrected and collapsed into unique sequences using a nearest-neighbor algorithm that merged closely related sequences. V, D and J gene segments were assigned by aligning CDR3 sequences to IMGT reference sequences. For a sequence to be retained, a match of at least six nucleotides to both a V gene segment and a J gene segment was required. A rearrangement was called productive if the CDR3 had no stop codons and remained in frame with V and J, and every other rearrangement was called non-productive. CDR3 was defined according to IMGT convention as the region running from the second conserved V-encoded cysteine to the conserved J-encoded phenylalanine. The earlier analysis of a few hundred of the donors excluded any sequence lacking an unambiguous match to a single V gene segment. In an earlier analysis of more than 500 of the donors, a V segment was called functional when productive rearrangements were above 56.7%, and segregating when the standard deviation between donors exceeded 5%. A statistical classification framework was developed to diagnose cytomegalovirus status using the catalog of TCR beta chain sequences. V and J gene assignment, in a later analysis, came from comparing TCR nucleotide sequences with IMGT/GENE-DB human TR gene sequences. The TCRdist pipeline was used in a later analysis to assign CDR3 sequences and most-parsimonious VDJ recombination scenarios. In a later analysis, each TCR beta chain was defined by its CDR3 amino acid sequence together with its V-gene family, and reads lacking a unique V-gene family were excluded. A later analysis removed several hundred highly shared, low-generation-probability nucleotide sequences to deal with suspected cross-contamination and a sequencing artifact. In a later analysis, a clonal expansion index for each public chain was calculated from normalized within-repertoire ranks of inferred template counts. In a later analysis, generation probabilities were computed with a VDJ recombination model fitted to out-of-frame rearrangements, and the resulting probabilities were checked against IGoR. A later analysis scored TCR-TCR, TCR-HLA and TCR-CMV co-occurrence with hypergeometric tests, applying a repertoire-size bias correction to TCR pairs. False discovery rates were estimated in a later analysis by permuting HLA or CMV assignments 20 times. A later analysis grouped co-occurring TCRs with DBSCAN, adding TCRdist sequence similarity when clustering within HLA-allele-positive subsets. For co-occurrence clustering, repertoires with fewer than 30,000 or more than 120,000 public chains were excluded, along with 4 to 6 repertoires with anomalous nucleotide sharing. TCRdb limited this immuneACCESS table to in-frame rearrangements with V and J called. A share of clones is missing; checked studies link under half to unresolved V genes, and the rest is unexplained. Clone size and the V and J calls come from that table; the DNA yielded D and trimming. The table for this sample lists about 210,000 clones; about four fifths of them were counted only once. Clones ranked in the top ten supply around 9.6% of the sample.

Here the chain combines TRBV6-5 and TRBJ2-3; a weak D assignment points to TRBD2 (5 bases agree). The TCR sequence derives from a woman aged 50 to 60 in good health and CMV-seropositive. The sequenced sample was PBMCs. This receptor has the CDR3 CASSYLVRAGTDTQYF. The bases are TGTGCCAGCAGTTACCTCGTGAGGGCCGGCACAGATACGCAGTATTTT.